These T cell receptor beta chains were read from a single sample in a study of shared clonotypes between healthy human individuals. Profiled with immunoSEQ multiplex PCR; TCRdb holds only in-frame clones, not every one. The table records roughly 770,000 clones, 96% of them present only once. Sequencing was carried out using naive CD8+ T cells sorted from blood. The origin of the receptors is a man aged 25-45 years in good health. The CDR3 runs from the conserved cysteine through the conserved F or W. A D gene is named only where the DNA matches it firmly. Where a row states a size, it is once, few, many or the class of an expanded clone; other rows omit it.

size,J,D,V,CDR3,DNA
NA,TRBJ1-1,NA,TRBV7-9,CASSLGGQTEAFF,TGTGCCAGCAGCTTAGGGGGACAAACTGAAGCTTTCTTT
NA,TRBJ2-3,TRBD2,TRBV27,CASSTIAGFSTDTQYF,TGTGCCAGCAGTACAATAGCGGGATTTAGCACAGATACGCAGTATTTT
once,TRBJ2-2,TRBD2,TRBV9,CASSVGREGTFGELFF,TGTGCCAGCAGCGTAGGGCGGGAGGGCACGTTCGGGGAGCTGTTTTTT
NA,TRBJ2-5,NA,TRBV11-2,CASSFEIQETQYF,TGTGCCAGCAGCTTCGAGATACAAGAGACCCAGTACTTC
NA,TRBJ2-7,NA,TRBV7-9,CASSLVERAYEQYF,TGTGCCAGCAGCTTAGTGGAGCGGGCCTACGAGCAGTACTTC
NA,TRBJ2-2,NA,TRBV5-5,CASSLFQGSNTGELFF,TGTGCCAGCAGCTTATTCCAGGGGTCAAACACCGGGGAGCTGTTTTTT
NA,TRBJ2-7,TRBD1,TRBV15,CATRDRGYEQYF,TGTGCCACCCGGGACAGGGGCTACGAGCAGTACTTC
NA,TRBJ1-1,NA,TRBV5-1,CASSLGTGGLNTEAFF,TGCGCCAGCAGCTTGGGAACAGGTGGGTTGAACACTGAAGCTTTCTTT
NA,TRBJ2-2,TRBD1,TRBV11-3,CASSPYGQGTGTGELFF,TGTGCCAGCAGCCCGTATGGACAGGGTACTGGCACCGGGGAGCTGTTTTTT
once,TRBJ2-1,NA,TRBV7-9,CATLTLPRDKDNEQFF,TGTGCCACCTTGACATTACCGCGGGACAAAGACAATGAGCAGTTCTTC
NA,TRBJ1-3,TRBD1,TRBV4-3,CASSQEWAGGGRTGNTIYF,TGCGCCAGCAGCCAAGAATGGGCAGGGGGCGGACGTACTGGAAACACCATATATTTT
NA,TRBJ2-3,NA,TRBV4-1,CASSPRGDTQYF,TGCGCCAGCAGCCCAAGGGGGGATACGCAGTATTTT
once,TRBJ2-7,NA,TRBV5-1,CASSLDPGPSSYEQYF,TGCGCCAGCAGCTTGGATCCCGGTCCCAGCTCCTACGAGCAGTACTTC
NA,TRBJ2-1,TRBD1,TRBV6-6,CASSYTGTGYNEQFF,TGTGCCAGCAGTTACACAGGGACAGGGTACAATGAGCAGTTCTTC
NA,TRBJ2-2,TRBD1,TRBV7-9,CASSPDRETGELFF,TGTGCCAGCAGTCCGGACAGGGAAACCGGGGAGCTGTTTTTT
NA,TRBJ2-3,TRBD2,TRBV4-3,CASSQGAGGITDTQYF,TGCGCCAGCAGCCAAGGGGCGGGAGGAATTACAGATACGCAGTATTTT
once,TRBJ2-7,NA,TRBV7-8,CASSLGASYEQYF,TGTGCCAGCAGCTTAGGGGCCAGCTACGAGCAGTACTTC
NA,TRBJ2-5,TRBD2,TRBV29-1,CSGSAGGLETQYF,TGCAGCGGGTCAGCGGGAGGGTTAGAGACCCAGTACTTC
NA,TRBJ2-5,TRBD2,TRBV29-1,CSARAGGYQETQYF,TGCAGCGCCAGAGCGGGAGGGTACCAAGAGACCCAGTACTTC
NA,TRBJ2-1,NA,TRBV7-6,CASSAILGSGEQFF,TGTGCCAGCAGCGCTATATTGGGAAGCGGTGAGCAGTTCTTC
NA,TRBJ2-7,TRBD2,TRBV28,CASSSGLAENYEQYF,TGTGCCAGCAGTTCCGGACTAGCGGAGAACTACGAGCAGTACTTC
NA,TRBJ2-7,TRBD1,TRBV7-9,CASSLEGAKPYEQYF,TGTGCCAGCAGCTTAGAGGGGGCGAAACCCTACGAGCAGTACTTC